This T cell receptor (beta chain) was found in a study of CD8 T cells in ankylosing spondylitis. Germline V gene sequence: CDR1 SGHRS, CDR2 YFSETQ. This CDR3 contains 15 residues. V was shortened by 4 bases and J by 6 bases, with 20 bases between the two germline ends. Each TCR beta library was made by quantitative 5'-RACE that incorporated molecular barcodes. TCRdb itself ran the 5' RACE reads through MiXCR, one entry per CDR3 protein. Altogether 200,000 to 250,000 distinct CDR3 sequences are present, approximately 10% being singletons, with the ten largest covering about 20%. Study-wide results and limits: Prior literature has documented some motif variants in synovial fluid and blood from reactive arthritis.

Of note for this clonotype: What it binds is not known. A much larger clone lies one base from this, so it may be a read error.

The sample comprised blood, either unsorted or a sorted T cell fraction (not recorded which). The source of this sequence is a male donor with ankylosing spondylitis or in good health (not recorded which). The chain combines TRBV5-1 with TRBJ2-7; possibly TRBD1 for D (6 bases). CDR3 nucleotides: TGCGCCAGCAGCAGCCGGCTCGGGACATTGAGCGAGCAGTACTTC. Encoded protein: CASSSRLGTLSEQYF.